This T cell receptor beta chain was sequenced during a study of control samples from healthy donors and cancer patients. Germline values: CDR1 SGHVS, CDR2 FQNEAQ. V lost 5 bases and J lost 1; bases outside the gene matches: 6. The CDR3 is 16 residues long. TCRdb keeps only in-frame clones here, not all; method: immunoSEQ multiplex PCR. The sample has 65,000 to 100,000 clones, 75% to 95% seen once. The chain combines TRBV7-8 with TRBJ1-5, with 9 bases aligning to TRBD1. The receptor comes from a man in his forties or fifties in good health. The sample consisted of blood. The chain's CDR3 is CASSLGQGMSNQPQHF. The CDR3 coding sequence is TGTGCCAGCAGCCTAGGACAGGGGATGAGCAATCAGCCCCAGCATTTT.